This is a list of T cell receptor beta chains from one sample in a study of blood T cell repertoires in COVID-19. Libraries were prepared by immunoSEQ multiplex PCR; TCRdb keeps only in-frame clonotypes and omits some of them. The sample lists a few hundred thousand clones; 85% to 90% were seen once. The material sequenced was PBMCs or T cells enriched from blood (not recorded which). The receptor source for this set is a man aged 40-55 years who had recovered from COVID-19. The CDR3 runs from the conserved cysteine through the conserved F or W. The order of the fields is J gene, V gene, clone size, D gene, CDR3 protein, CDR3 DNA. D genes are given only for firm matches. The size entry is marked missing in some rows and otherwise reads once, few, many or a size class.

J: TRBJ2-7
V: TRBV7-9
size: .
D: .
CDR3: CASSLNQDRSYEQYF
DNA: TGTGCCAGCAGCTTGAATCAAGACAGGTCTTACGAGCAGTACTTC

J: TRBJ2-5
V: TRBV7-9
size: .
D: TRBD2
CDR3: CASSLPTSRETQYF
DNA: TGTGCCAGCAGCTTACCGACTAGCCGGGAGACCCAGTACTTC

J: TRBJ1-6
V: TRBV6-5
size: .
D: TRBD1
CDR3: CASIGQGGSYSPLHF
DNA: TGTGCCAGCATCGGACAGGGGGGATCCTATTCACCCCTCCACTTT

J: TRBJ1-1
V: TRBV6-5
size: .
D: .
CDR3: CASSRPREDTEAFF
DNA: TGTGCCAGCAGTCGCCCCAGGGAAGACACTGAAGCTTTCTTT

J: TRBJ2-2
V: TRBV2
size: once
D: .
CDR3: CASREHRANTGELFF
DNA: TGTGCCAGCCGTGAACACCGAGCGAACACCGGGGAGCTGTTTTTT

J: TRBJ1-1
V: TRBV28
size: .
D: .
CDR3: CASSYLEESTEAFF
DNA: TGTGCCAGCAGTTACCTGGAGGAGTCCACTGAAGCTTTCTTT

J: TRBJ1-4
V: TRBV5-4
size: .
D: TRBD1
CDR3: CASSWGTGLRGEKLFF
DNA: TGTGCCAGCAGCTGGGGGACAGGACTCAGGGGCGAAAAACTGTTTTTT

J: TRBJ2-7
V: TRBV5-5
size: .
D: TRBD2
CDR3: CASNRTSGPSYEQYF
DNA: TGTGCCAGCAACCGGACTAGCGGCCCTTCCTACGAGCAGTACTTC

J: TRBJ2-2
V: TRBV14
size: .
D: .
CDR3: CASSRFEGTGELFF
DNA: TGTGCCAGCAGTCGGTTCGAGGGCACCGGGGAGCTGTTTTTT

J: TRBJ2-1
V: TRBV29-1
size: .
D: .
CDR3: CSVLEAYNEQFF
DNA: TGCAGCGTTCTGGAGGCCTACAATGAGCAGTTCTTC

J: TRBJ2-1
V: TRBV18
size: .
D: TRBD2
CDR3: CASSPGLGTYNEQFF
DNA: TGTGCCAGCTCACCGGGACTAGGGACCTACAATGAGCAGTTCTTC

J: TRBJ1-1
V: TRBV13
size: .
D: .
CDR3: CARSHRGAGGAEAFF
DNA: TGTGCCCGCAGCCATCGGGGGGCGGGGGGGGCTGAAGCTTTCTTT

J: TRBJ1-3
V: TRBV4-1
size: .
D: TRBD1
CDR3: CASSQQTGGAGNTIYF
DNA: TGCGCCAGCAGCCAGCAAACAGGGGGAGCTGGAAACACCATATATTTT

J: TRBJ1-2
V: TRBV6-5
size: .
D: TRBD1
CDR3: CASSYWGTASNYGYTF
DNA: TGTGCCAGCAGTTACTGGGGGACAGCCAGTAACTATGGCTACACCTTC

J: TRBJ2-3
V: TRBV13
size: .
D: .
CDR3: CASSSSPGEGGTDTQYF
DNA: TGTGCCAGCAGCTCCTCGCCGGGGGAGGGGGGCACAGATACGCAGTATTTT